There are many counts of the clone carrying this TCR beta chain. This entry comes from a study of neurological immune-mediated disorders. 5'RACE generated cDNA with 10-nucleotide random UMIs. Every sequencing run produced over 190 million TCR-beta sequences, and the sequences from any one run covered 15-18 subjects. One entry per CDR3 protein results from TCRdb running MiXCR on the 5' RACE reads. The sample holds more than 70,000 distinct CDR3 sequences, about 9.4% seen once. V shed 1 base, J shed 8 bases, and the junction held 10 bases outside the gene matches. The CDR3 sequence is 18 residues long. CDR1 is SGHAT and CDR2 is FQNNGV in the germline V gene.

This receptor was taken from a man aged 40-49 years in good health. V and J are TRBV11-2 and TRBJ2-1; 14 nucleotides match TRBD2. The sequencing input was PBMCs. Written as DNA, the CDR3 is TGTGCCAGCAGCTTAGGACTAGCGGGGGGGGTTGGGAGGGATGAGCAGTTCTTC. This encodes CASSLGLAGGVGRDEQFF.